The next 26 T cell receptor beta chains were all read from a single sample in a study of blood T cell repertoires in COVID-19. TCRdb's copy holds only in-frame clones and misses some; the assay was immunoSEQ multiplex PCR. The sample gives 200,000 to 250,000 clones, approximately 80% of which show up once; around 18% is in the top ten. The source material was peripheral blood. The receptor source for this set is a woman of 80 years or more with active or convalescent COVID-19.

This clone appeared a few times. The CDR3, as DNA: TGTGCCAGCAGCGTGGACAGGGCGGGTCAGCCCCAGCATTTT. Amino acid sequence: CASSVDRAGQPQHF. The chain has TRBV5-5 and TRBJ1-5; 8 nucleotides match TRBD1. In germline, CDR1 is SGHKS, CDR2 YYEKEE (reference sequence). V shed 4 bases and J 6 bases; nucleotides not matched to a gene: 6. This CDR3 has 14 residues.

The J gene is TRBJ2-7, the V gene TRBV2; D possibly corresponds to TRBD2 (5 bases). Germline V gene lookup returns CDR1 SNHLY and CDR2 FYNNEI. Deletions cut 3 bases from V and 7 bases from J, with 16 bases between. This CDR3 is 14 amino acids long. CDR3 in amino acids: CASSDGLPYLEQYF. For the CDR3, the DNA is TGTGCCAGCAGTGACGGACTCCCTTATCTTGAGCAGTACTTC.

The chain recombines TRBV2 with TRBJ2-4; a possible D gene is TRBD1 (5 bases). V was shortened by 8 bases and J by 3 bases, with 8 bases between the two germline ends. Germline CDR1 and CDR2: SNHLY and FYNNEI. The CDR3 contains 12 residues. This chain's CDR3 is CASRTLKNIQYF. The CDR3 region has the DNA TGTGCCAGCCGGACACTCAAAAACATTCAGTACTTC.

This chain uses TRBV7-9 with TRBJ2-7, with 8 bases fitting TRBD1. V lost 6 bases to trimming and J lost 3 bases; unmatched junction nucleotides: 7. Germline CDR1 and CDR2: SEHNR and FQNEAQ (reference sequence). There are 14 residues in the CDR3. CDR3 DNA: TGTGCCAGCAGTTCAACAGGGGGACTCTACGAGCAGTACTTC. Encoded protein: CASSSTGGLYEQYF.

The chain is built from TRBV6-2 or TRBV6-3 and TRBJ1-5; D may be TRBD1 (6 bases). CDR1 is MNHEY and CDR2 is SVGEGT in the germline V gene. Between the trimmed V and J ends, which lost 5 bases and 0 bases, there was a span of 11 bases. CDR3 length: 15 amino acids. CDR3 residues: CASSRDNHSNQPQHF. CDR3 DNA sequence: TGTGCCAGCAGTCGGGACAACCATAGCAATCAGCCCCAGCATTTT.

The chain joins TRBV11-3 to TRBJ1-1; perhaps TRBD1 as D (5 bases). Trimming took off 5 bases at V and 0 bases at J, with 10 bases between the two ends. Germline CDR1 SGHNT, CDR2 YENEEA. This CDR3 is built from 14 residues. The DNA for the CDR3 is TGTGCCAGCAGCCCCGGGGGAATGAACACTGAAGCTTTCTTT. It codes for CASSPGGMNTEAFF.

The rearrangement uses TRBV27 and TRBJ2-7; the match to TRBD1 covers 9 bases. Unmatched junction bases numbered 5, after V lost 6 bases and J lost 2 bases. The CDR3 has 14 residues. Germline V gene lookup returns CDR1 MNHEY and CDR2 SMNVEV (reference sequence). DNA for the CDR3: TGTGCCAGCAGGGGACAGGGTCTCACCTACGAGCAGTACTTC. Its translation is CASRGQGLTYEQYF.

DNA of the CDR3: TGTGCCAGCAGTATCACGTGGCGGGAATCAGATACGCAGTATTTT. This encodes CASSITWRESDTQYF. V gene TRBV7-6 combines with J gene TRBJ2-3; the D gene is possibly TRBD2 (6 bases). The ends were cut back, 6 bases at V and 4 bases at J, with 17 bases in the middle. The CDR3 runs to 15 residues. CDR1 is SGHVS and CDR2 is FNYEAQ in the germline V gene.

The chain couples TRBV6-6 to TRBJ1-1; TRBD1 is a possible D gene (5 bases). The CDR3 is 12 amino acids. The ends were cut back, 3 bases at V and 8 bases at J, with 10 bases in the middle. CDR1 and CDR2 from the germline V gene are MNHNY and SVGAGI (reference sequence). The CDR3 is CASSYFQGEAFF. The CDR3 nucleotides read TGTGCCAGCAGTTATTTCCAGGGAGAAGCTTTCTTT.

V usage is TRBV28 and J usage is TRBJ1-2, with 7 positions matching TRBD1. The V and J ends lost 5 bases and 4 bases, in that order; junction bases with no gene match: 10. Germline loops: CDR1 MDHEN, CDR2 SYDVKM. This CDR3 contains 15 residues. CDR3 nucleotides: TGTGCCAGCAGTCTGGGACAGAACAAGGCCTATGGCTACACCTTC. Its translation is CASSLGQNKAYGYTF.

The chain recombines TRBV19 with TRBJ1-2, with TRBD1 matching over 7 bases. The CDR3 covers 16 residues. The V gene end was trimmed by 3 bases and the J gene end by 5 bases; junction bases not matched to a gene: 12. In germline, CDR1 is LNHDA, CDR2 SQIVND (reference sequence). This CDR3 reads CASSIGRGMVAYGYTF. The CDR3 nucleotides read TGTGCCAGTAGTATCGGCAGGGGGATGGTCGCGTATGGCTACACCTTC.

The genes are TRBV21-1 and TRBJ2-4; the table's D call of TRBD1 was not tested on the DNA. TRBV21-1 is a pseudogene locus. The CDR3 consists of 18 residues. In DNA, the CDR3 is TGTGCCAGCAGCAAAGTCAGGCAGGGATCTTTAGCCAAAAACATTCAGTACTTC. This sequence encodes CASSKVRQGSLAKNIQYF.

The rearrangement uses TRBV24-1 and TRBJ2-2; 10 bases align to TRBD2. This CDR3 is 16 amino acids long. The trim removed 3 bases at V and 7 bases at J, leaving 7 bases unmatched. Per germline, CDR1 KGHDR and CDR2 SFDVKD. The DNA for the CDR3 is TGTGCCACCAGTGATCCCAGCGGGGGGGCCGTCGGGGAGCTGTTTTTT. Protein product: CATSDPSGGAVGELFF.

This chain connects TRBV16 to TRBJ1-2; D remains ambiguous. Per the germline V gene, CDR1 is KGHSY and CDR2 is FQNENV. V was trimmed by 5 bases and J by 2 bases, leaving 9 bases between them. CDR3 size: 13 residues. The CDR3, as DNA: TGTGCCAGCAGCGTGGACTTAAACTATGGCTACACCTTC. This codes for CASSVDLNYGYTF.

The chain carries TRBV7-3 and TRBJ1-2; TRBD1 aligns across 7 bases. With V trimmed by 1 base and J by 4 bases, 9 bases remained unmatched. This CDR3 region has 16 residues. CDR1 is SGHTA, CDR2 FQGTGA, per germline. CDR3 residues: CASSLNPGTEIYGYTF. The CDR3 DNA follows: TGTGCCAGCAGCTTAAACCCCGGGACAGAAATCTATGGCTACACCTTC.

The chain carries TRBV2 and TRBJ2-1, with TRBD2 matching 8 bases. V lost 8 bases, J lost 4 bases, and 7 bases stayed unmatched. CDR1 SNHLY and CDR2 FYNNEI come from the germline V gene. This CDR3 spans 14 amino acids. CDR3 protein: CASRRGGIYNEQFF. Here the CDR3 DNA reads TGTGCCAGCCGCCGGGGGGGAATATACAATGAGCAGTTCTTC.

Comment on this clone: The same CDR3 arises from other DNA sequences in this sample as well. J is TRBJ2-3 and V is TRBV5-1; 13 bases agree with TRBD2. Germline-derived CDR1 and CDR2 are SGHRS and YFSETQ. This CDR3 has 15 amino acids. The J segment lost 5 bases and the V segment lost 0 bases, leaving 0 bases of the junction unmatched. CDR3 sequence (DNA): TGCGCCAGCAGCTTGGGACTAGCGGGAGGAGATACGCAGTATTTT. Translating gives CASSLGLAGGDTQYF.

The V and J genes are TRBV19 and TRBJ2-7, with TRBD1 matching over 7 bases. The CDR3 contains 15 residues. Germline assignment: CDR1 LNHDA and CDR2 SQIVND (reference sequence). V lost 5 bases, J lost 6 bases, and 13 bases stayed unmatched. CDR3 loop: CASSPMTGNPGEQYF. The DNA for the CDR3 is TGTGCCAGTAGTCCAATGACAGGGAATCCGGGCGAGCAGTACTTC. The full variable domain, completed using reference TRBV19 and TRBJ2-7, is DGGITQSPKYLFRKEGQNVTLSCEQNLNHDAMYWYRQDPGQGLRLIYYSQIVNDFQKGDIAEGYSVSREKKESFPLTVTSAQKNPTAFYLCASSPMTGNPGEQYFGPGTRLTVT.

This rearrangement joins TRBV29-1 to TRBJ1-2; no clear D. CDR1 and CDR2 (germline): SQVTM, ANQGSEA. Trimming stripped 4 bases from V and 2 bases from J, with 2 bases between. This CDR3 has 10 amino acids. The CDR3 DNA reads as TGCAGCGTTGCGAACTATGGCTACACCTTC. Amino acids: CSVANYGYTF.

This clone was recorded only once. The chain uses TRBV7-9 and TRBJ2-3, with D possibly TRBD1 on 6 matching bases. The CDR3 runs to 14 residues. The germline V gene has CDR1 SEHNR and CDR2 FQNEAQ (reference sequence). Trimming took off 2 bases at V and 3 bases at J, with 9 bases between the two ends. The CDR3 bases are TGTGCCAGCAGCTTATCAGGGGCGACAGATACGCAGTATTTT. This encodes CASSLSGATDTQYF.

The rearrangement uses TRBV6-5 and TRBJ2-1; 8 bases match TRBD2. V shed 2 bases, J shed 8 bases, and the junction held 8 bases outside the gene matches. CDR1 is MNHEY, CDR2 SVGAGI, per germline. The CDR3 contains 15 residues. The CDR3 DNA sequence: TGTGCCAGCAGTTACCCGGGGGGGCTGGGAGATGAGCAGTTCTTC. Translation: CASSYPGGLGDEQFF.

With respect to this clone: Additional DNA sequences in this sample encode the identical CDR3. The rearrangement links TRBV3-1 (or the pseudogene TRBV3-2) to TRBJ1-6; possible D gene TRBD1, 6 bases. This CDR3 is 14 amino acids long. The V and J ends lost 3 bases and 10 bases respectively, with 13 bases between them. Germline V CDR1 and CDR2: LGHDT, YNNKEL (reference sequence). Here the CDR3 reads CASSQGQGGSPLHF. In nucleotides, the CDR3 is TGTGCCAGCAGCCAGGGACAAGGCGGCTCACCCCTCCACTTT.

The chain joins TRBV5-1 to TRBJ2-1; 11 nucleotides match TRBD2. Germline assignment: CDR1 SGHRS and CDR2 YFSETQ. The CDR3 consists of 13 residues. V shed 3 bases and J 15 bases; nucleotides not matched to a gene: 8. The CDR3 sequence: CASSSLAGGPGFF. Here the CDR3 DNA reads TGCGCCAGCAGCTCCTTAGCGGGAGGGCCGGGGTTCTTC.

The gene calls are TRBV11-2 and TRBJ1-4; the match to TRBD1 covers 8 bases. V was clipped by 4 bases and J by 7 bases; unmatched bases: 8. The germline V gene encodes CDR1 SGHAT and CDR2 FQNNGV. This CDR3 spans 15 amino acids. The CDR3 nucleotides are TGTGCCAGCAGCTCCAACAGGGGGTCTGGTGAAAAACTGTTTTTT. Translating it yields CASSSNRGSGEKLFF. Full variable domain (remainder filled in from reference TRBV11-2 and TRBJ1-4): EAGVAQSPRYKIIEKRQSVAFWCNPISGHATLYWYQQILGQGPKLLIQFQNNGVVDDSQLPKDRFSAERLKGVDSTLKIQPAKLEDSAVYLCASSSNRGSGEKLFFGSGTQLSVL.

The gene calls are TRBV10-3 and TRBJ2-3; 9 bases align to TRBD1. V lost 6 bases and J lost 3; bases outside the gene matches: 1. CDR1 is ENHRY, CDR2 SYGVKD, per germline. CDR3 length: 13 amino acids. In DNA form, the CDR3 reads TGTGCCATCAGGGGGACAGGGACAGATACGCAGTATTTT. Protein product: CAIRGTGTDTQYF.

The DNA for the CDR3 is TGTGCCAGTAACAATGACAGGGATGGAAACACCATATATTTT. Its translation: CASNNDRDGNTIYF. This rearrangement joins TRBV19 to TRBJ1-3; 7 nucleotides agree with TRBD1. This CDR3 comprises 14 residues. The germline CDR1 and CDR2 sequences are LNHDA and SQIVND (reference sequence). The V and J ends lost 7 bases and 3 bases, in that order; junction bases with no gene match: 6.